A single T cell receptor (beta chain) is shown here with its context. The read terminates 3 residues before the CDR3 end, so the remaining end is supplied by the germline J gene. This record belongs to a study of T cell clonality in common variable immunodeficiency. The data were produced by immunoSEQ multiplex PCR, yet TCRdb's version contains in-frame clones alone and is incomplete. This set yields about 39,000 clones and no singletons; the top ten hold approximately 2.8%. CDR3 length: 15 residues. Germline-derived CDR1 and CDR2 are SGHRS and YFSETQ. The TCR comes from a person between 18 and 75 years old in good health. The chain is built from TRBV5-1 and TRBJ1-2, with D perhaps TRBD1 (5 bases). Sequenced: peripheral blood mononuclear cells. The CDR3 DNA, read in part, is TGCGCCAGCAGCTTGGAGGGACTAGGTCCCAATGAC. It encodes CASSLEGLGPND. The CDR3 reads in full as CASSLEGLGPNDYTF.